Reported below is one TCR beta chain. This clonotype was seen ten or more times. It lacks a known antigen. No much larger clone exists at a distance of one base, and base qualities are not known. Amplification of TCR beta CDR3 regions was carried out from RNA transcripts. The TCR CDR3 was subjected to a first round of RT-PCR using the HTBI primer set and the Qiagen OneStep RT-PCR kit. Libraries were constructed in a second round of multiplex PCR, after which size selection and purification were performed. The libraries were sequenced on an Illumina HiSeq2000 using paired-end 100 bp reads. On the study's bioinformatics: SOAPnuke was used to process the raw data, with reads discarded if the reads contained adapters or uncalled bases, had a mean Phred below 15, or lacked an exact constant-primer or identifier match. High-quality paired reads were merged with COPE v1.2.5, and unique nucleotide sequences were defined as clonotypes. MiTCR v1.1 was used to align clonotypes to the IMGT TRBV, TRBD and TRBJ reference segments. Analysis was restricted to V-J combinations with a frequency above 0.0001, which covered 99.2% of repertoires. The TCS score was defined as F50 (clonal expansion) divided by E x V (chaos), with BLOSUM62-based TCRdist calculated between CDR3 peptides within each V-J. Welch's t-statistics and random forest reduced around 520 V-J features to some 14, which were used in a naive Bayes classifier (R e1071). TCRdb trimmed public reads at Q25 via fastp, called clones via MiXCR and kept in-frame beta chains. Here each entry gathers all rows of one CDR3 protein and keeps the most common genes and DNA. For this entry, the V and J calls and clone size follow TCRdb and not the study's own pipeline. This sample has 620,000 or so distinct CDR3 sequences in its table, and roughly 15% of those were observed once. Together, the top ten hold approximately 12% of the sample.

Ophthalmopathy patients had moderately to severely active disease, Clinical Activity Score of at least 3, NOSPECS grade of at least 4, and duration under 3 months. Any patient with an uncontrolled infection, another autoimmune disease, pregnancy or lactation was excluded. Diagnoses were established on the basis of clinical symptoms, serum thyroxine and TRAb, thyroid ultrasound, and orbital computed tomography. Ficoll-Paque density gradient centrifugation was used to isolate PBMCs from about 10 ml of fresh peripheral blood. Total RNA was extracted using Trizol reagent, and RNA quality was assessed on an Agilent 2100 Bioanalyzer. These data belong to a study of T cells in Graves' hyperthyroidism and ophthalmopathy (dated by TCRdb to between 2018 and 2021). A note on the overall study: Peripheral blood samples were taken at the time of initial diagnosis, prior to any treatment. TCR Vbeta CDR3 sequencing of some 140 peripheral blood samples (approximately 44 ophthalmopathy, 75 to 85 hyperthyroidism and roughly 17 progressor patients) is reported in the paper. In about 6 Graves' hyperthyroidism patients, the study also compared T-cell repertoires from thyroid tissue with T-cell repertoires from blood. Prospective prediction of ophthalmopathy was tested in an independent validation cohort consisting of 18 hyperthyroidism patients and 15 to 17 patients who later progressed to ophthalmopathy. After blood sampling, hyperthyroidism patients were treated with methimazole at a starting dose of 30 mg daily, and ophthalmopathy patients were treated with high-dose intravenous methylprednisolone. To identify distinguishing TCR V-J signatures, a discovery cohort of around 100 patients was used, comprising 43 with Graves' ophthalmopathy and about 59 with stable Graves' hyperthyroidism. The 75 to 100 discovery patients were divided at random into training and test sets in a 7:3 ratio. What the research found in general, with its limitations: No statistical method was used to set the sample size in advance, and investigators knew the group allocation. A 13 V-J signature model separated ophthalmopathy from stable hyperthyroidism, with 87.88% sensitivity and about 81% specificity in cross-validation and 80%/75% in testing. Blood samples also contained most of the expanded thyroid clonotypes (frequency above 0.001), which suggests that blood repertoires may reflect thyroid immune responses. In validation, the model predicted progression to ophthalmopathy with over 65% sensitivity and 72% to 75% specificity, a median of 6.5 months before onset.

The CDR3 sequence holds 14 residues, the cysteine and phenylalanine included. Only the CDR3 region is kept as DNA, spanning 42 bases read in frame from base 1. From a lookup of the germline V gene, CDR1 and CDR2 are MNHEY and SVGAGI. V drops 0 bases and J drops 5 bases, leaving 10 bases in between. The sample taken for sequencing was blood. This receptor was identified in a woman in her forties or fifties with Graves' ophthalmopathy. The V and J genes are TRBV6-5 and TRBJ2-5, with no confidently assigned D gene. The sequenced DNA is TGTGCCAGCAGTTACTCGGATCTGCGGGAGACCCAGTACTTC. Translation gives CASSYSDLRETQYF.